These 28 T cell receptor beta chains share one sample of origin, sequenced in a study of blood T cell repertoires in COVID-19. Here immunoSEQ multiplex PCR was the method, and the copy in TCRdb shows in-frame clones only, minus some. This table holds some 240,000 clones, roughly 76% found once. The sequenced sample was peripheral blood. Receptors were obtained from a woman older than 75 with COVID-19, enrolled during active disease.

The chain joins TRBV6-6 to TRBJ2-5; 7 bases match TRBD1. This CDR3 region has 16 residues. V trimming: 3 bases; J trimming: 4 bases; junction bases outside the gene matches: 11. CDR1 is MNHNY and CDR2 is SVGAGI in the germline V gene (reference sequence). In DNA, the CDR3 is TGTGCCAGCAGTTATCAAACGGGACAGTGGAGAGAGACCCAGTACTTC. Protein sequence: CASSYQTGQWRETQYF.

This clone was counted a few times. The rearrangement uses TRBV6-5 and TRBJ2-7; 7 nucleotides match TRBD1. CDR1 MNHEY and CDR2 SVGAGI come from the germline V gene. The CDR3 covers 15 residues. V was pared by 0 bases and J by 3 bases, with 5 bases of the junction left unmatched. CDR3 region: CASSYSRQGGYEQYF. CDR3 DNA: TGTGCCAGCAGTTACTCAAGACAGGGCGGCTACGAGCAGTACTTC.

This chain links TRBV6-5 with TRBJ1-5, with 9 bases aligning to TRBD1. Trimming at V came to 5 bases and at J to 9 bases, leaving 11 bases not matched to a gene. The germline CDR1 and CDR2 sequences are MNHEY and SVGAGI. There are 15 residues in the CDR3. CDR3 loop: CASSRDRDRLGPQHF. In DNA, the CDR3 is TGTGCCAGCAGTCGGGACAGGGATCGCTTGGGGCCCCAGCATTTT.

The genes are TRBV7-3 and TRBJ2-1; 8 positions agree with TRBD2. V lost 5 bases to trimming and J lost 6 bases; unmatched junction nucleotides: 9. The CDR3 contains 15 residues. Germline V gene data show CDR1 as SGHTA and CDR2 as FQGTGA. In nucleotides, the CDR3 is TGTGCCAGCAGCGGGGGGCTAGCGGGCATCAATGAGCAGTTCTTC. It codes for CASSGGLAGINEQFF.

Only a few counts were recorded for this clone. This chain connects TRBV18 to TRBJ1-1; no clear D gene. The CDR3 spans 15 residues. Germline V gives CDR1 KGHSH, CDR2 LQKENI. Trimming stripped 5 bases from V and 4 bases from J, with 17 bases between. The CDR3 spells CASSGVSAGRTEAFF. The CDR3 DNA reads as TGTGCCAGCTCAGGGGTGAGCGCGGGCCGCACTGAAGCTTTCTTT.

V and J are TRBV28 and TRBJ1-3; D is perhaps TRBD1 (6 bases). The V and J ends lost 4 bases and 4 bases respectively, with 14 bases between them. CDR1 and CDR2 from the germline V gene are MDHEN and SYDVKM. CDR3 length equals 15 residues. The CDR3 protein is CASSSFTGTGNTIYF. CDR3 bases: TGTGCCAGCAGTTCCTTTACCGGGACAGGAAACACCATATATTTT. Together with reference TRBV28 and TRBJ1-3, the CDR3 gives the full variable domain: DVKVTQSSRYLVKRTGEKVFLECVQDMDHENMFWYRQDPGLGLRLIYFSYDVKMKEKGDIPEGYSVSREKKERFSLILESASTNQTSMYLCASSSFTGTGNTIYFGEGSWLTVV.

The chain uses TRBV27 and TRBJ1-2, with no clear D. The germline gives CDR1 MNHEY, CDR2 SMNVEV (reference sequence). The CDR3 is 13 residues long. V lost 3 bases and J 7 bases, leaving 12 bases between the germline ends. The CDR3 sequence: CASSFVGSGGYTF. In DNA form, the CDR3 reads TGTGCCAGCAGTTTTGTCGGGAGTGGTGGCTACACCTTC.

Comment on this clone: Other nucleotide sequences from this sample produce the same CDR3. The chain uses TRBV12-3 or TRBV12-4 and TRBJ1-1; D is possibly TRBD1 (5 bases). V was pared by 0 bases and J by 5 bases, with 7 bases between. The CDR3 extends over 13 amino acids. The CDR3 loop reads CASSLAGGTEAFF. The CDR3 bases are TGTGCCAGCAGTTTAGCGGGGGGGACTGAAGCTTTCTTT.

V gene TRBV9 combines with J gene TRBJ1-5, with 10 bases matching TRBD1. With 2 bases clipped from V and 8 bases from J, the junction kept 4 bases outside the gene matches. CDR3 length: 14 residues. Germline CDR1 SGDLS, CDR2 YYNGEE. The CDR3 here is CASSVGQGFEPQHF. The CDR3 DNA is TGTGCCAGCAGCGTGGGACAGGGGTTCGAGCCCCAGCATTTT.

The rearrangement uses TRBV9 and TRBJ2-5, with TRBD2 identical over 8 bases. The CDR3 is made up of 16 amino acids. The V segment lost 0 bases and the J segment 5 bases; nucleotides outside the gene matches: 9. Germline lookup yields CDR1 SGDLS and CDR2 YYNGEE. The CDR3 nucleotides are TGTGCCAGCAGCGTAGGGACGGGAGGGGATTTGGAGACCCAGTACTTC. Translation gives CASSVGTGGDLETQYF.

There are a few counts of this clone. The gene calls are TRBV18 and TRBJ1-5, with D maybe TRBD1 (5 bases). V was clipped by 6 bases and J by 3 bases, with 18 bases between them. The CDR3 loop spans 16 amino acids. Germline assignment: CDR1 KGHSH and CDR2 LQKENI. In nucleotides, the CDR3 is TGTGCCAGCTCTCCAACAGGTGACACCGCCAATCAGCCCCAGCATTTT. It yields the protein CASSPTGDTANQPQHF.

This rearrangement joins TRBV5-1 to TRBJ2-7; tentative D call: TRBD1 (6 bases). V shed 4 bases and J shed 6 bases, with 17 bases lying between them. Germline loops: CDR1 SGHRS, CDR2 YFSETQ. There are 14 residues in the CDR3. The chain's CDR3 is CASSPTQGWFEQYF. In DNA form, the CDR3 reads TGCGCCAGCAGCCCGACACAGGGTTGGTTCGAGCAGTACTTC.

In its sample, this clone was seen once. The chain recombines TRBV5-1 with TRBJ2-5, with TRBD2 matching 9 bases. This CDR3 has 15 residues. The V gene end was trimmed by 1 base and the J gene end by 5 bases; junction bases not matched to a gene: 6. Germline V gene sequence: CDR1 SGHRS, CDR2 YFSETQ. CDR3 bases: TGCGCCAGCAGCTTGCCTAGCGGGAACGAGGAGACCCAGTACTTC. Protein sequence: CASSLPSGNEETQYF.

The rearrangement joins TRBV30 to TRBJ1-1; no clear D gene. Germline-derived CDR1 and CDR2 are GTSNPN and SVGIG (reference sequence). The V end was cut by 5 bases, the J end by 5 bases, with 12 bases between. This CDR3 spans 12 amino acids. In DNA, the CDR3 is TGTGCCTGGTCCGAGGGTTGGACTGAAGCTTTCTTT. Its protein product is CAWSEGWTEAFF.

The chain links TRBV15 to TRBJ1-5, with no clear D. Germline loops: CDR1 LNHNV, CDR2 YYDKDF (reference sequence). Trimming removed 0 bases from V and 7 bases from J, with 19 bases in between. The CDR3 spans 17 residues. Here the CDR3 DNA reads TGTGCCACCAGCAGAGATTTGAGCGATTTAAGTGGACAGCCCCAGCATTTT. It codes for CATSRDLSDLSGQPQHF.

The chain has TRBV3-1 (or the pseudogene TRBV3-2) and TRBJ1-3, with a weak D call TRBD1 (5 bases). CDR3 length: 13 amino acids. V dropped 5 bases and J dropped 3 bases, with 8 bases sitting between them. The germline CDR1 and CDR2 sequences are LGHDT and YNNKEL (reference sequence). CDR3 loop: CASSAQGGNTIYF. CDR3 DNA sequence: TGTGCCAGCAGCGCGCAGGGTGGAAACACCATATATTTT.

Comments on this clone: The sample contains more than one DNA sequence encoding this CDR3. The gene calls are TRBV5-1 and TRBJ1-5; D unresolved. CDR1 is SGHRS, CDR2 YFSETQ, per germline. The CDR3 covers 15 residues. V lost 0 bases and J lost 2, with 9 bases in between. The DNA of the CDR3 is TGCGCCAGCAGCTTGGAGTCAGGCGGCAATCAGCCCCAGCATTTT. It yields the protein CASSLESGGNQPQHF.

The genes are TRBV11-1 and TRBJ2-7; D perhaps matches TRBD2 (6 bases). There are 16 residues in the CDR3. Germline CDR1 and CDR2: SGHAT and FQDESV (reference sequence). V was trimmed by 1 base and J by 1 base, leaving 14 bases between them. CDR3 in DNA: TGTGCCAGCAGCTTAGATGGGGCGGGATGGTCCTACGAGCAGTACTTC. Translating it yields CASSLDGAGWSYEQYF.

This clone was seen once. V gene TRBV10-3 combines with J gene TRBJ1-2; tentatively, D is TRBD1 (5 bases). CDR1 is ENHRY, CDR2 SYGVKD, per germline. This CDR3 is 13 amino acids long. The V end was cut by 6 bases, the J end by 1 base, with 9 bases between. The CDR3 loop reads CAISGGYNYGYTF. CDR3 sequence (DNA): TGTGCCATCAGCGGGGGATATAACTATGGCTACACCTTC.

This clone came up once. V usage is TRBV7-3 and J usage is TRBJ1-1; possibly TRBD1 for D (6 bases). The CDR3 is made up of 13 amino acids. With 5 bases removed from V and 4 bases from J, the gap between germline ends came to 11 bases. Germline CDR1 SGHTA, CDR2 FQGTGA. The CDR3 bases are TGTGCCAGCAGCGCCAGGGGCATCACTGAAGCTTTCTTT. Amino acid sequence: CASSARGITEAFF.

This clone came up a few times. The chain is built from TRBV2 and TRBJ1-1, with a weak D call TRBD1 (5 bases). Trimming removed 5 bases at V and 3 bases at J, with 16 bases between. The CDR3 covers 15 residues. Germline lookup yields CDR1 SNHLY and CDR2 FYNNEI. The CDR3 is CASSSPAIRDTEAFF. DNA for the CDR3: TGTGCCAGCAGTTCCCCCGCTATCAGGGACACTGAAGCTTTCTTT.

V is TRBV3-1 (or the pseudogene TRBV3-2) and J is TRBJ1-2, with D hard to call. Trimming removed 6 bases at V and 2 bases at J, with 7 bases between. This CDR3 is 12 amino acids long. In germline, CDR1 is LGHDT, CDR2 YNNKEL (reference sequence). The CDR3, as DNA: TGTGCCAGCAGGTCCGGGAACTATGGCTACACCTTC. Protein sequence: CASRSGNYGYTF.

The rearrangement joins TRBV3-1 (or the pseudogene TRBV3-2) to TRBJ1-4; D is possibly TRBD1 (6 bases). V was trimmed by 4 bases and J by 3 bases, leaving 9 bases between them. Germline values: CDR1 LGHDT, CDR2 YNNKEL (reference sequence). The CDR3 is made up of 14 amino acids. Here the CDR3 reads CASSRGGSNEKLFF. DNA for the CDR3: TGTGCCAGCAGCCGCGGGGGCTCTAATGAAAAACTGTTTTTT.

The chain uses TRBV9 and TRBJ2-2; 7 nucleotides match TRBD2. The junction had 6 bases not matched to a gene; V was cut back by 3 bases and J by 4 bases. Germline CDR1 is SGDLS and CDR2 is YYNGEE. This CDR3 is 15 amino acids long. The CDR3 region has the DNA TGTGCCAGCAGCGCCGGACTAGTAGGCACCGGGGAGCTGTTTTTT. This gives the protein CASSAGLVGTGELFF.

The chain links TRBV29-1 to TRBJ1-2; 10 bases line up with TRBD1. Germline values: CDR1 SQVTM, CDR2 ANQGSEA. V lost 5 bases to trimming and J lost 3 bases; unmatched junction nucleotides: 3. The CDR3 runs 13 residues. In DNA, the CDR3 is TGCAGCGTTTTTGGACAGGGGGACTATGGCTACACCTTC. Translation: CSVFGQGDYGYTF. Filled out from reference TRBV29-1 and TRBJ1-2, the complete variable domain reads SAVISQKPSRDICQRGTSLTIQCQVDSQVTMMFWYRQQPGQSLTLIATANQGSEATYESGFVIDKFPISRPNLTFSTLTVSNMSPEDSSIYLCSVFGQGDYGYTFGSGTRLTVV.

The chain recombines TRBV11-2 with TRBJ1-5; D not certain. The ends were cut back, 3 bases at V and 0 bases at J, with 9 bases in the middle. This CDR3 spans 15 amino acids. CDR1 is SGHAT, CDR2 FQNNGV, per germline. The CDR3 loop reads CASSFRPDSNQPQHF. For the CDR3, the DNA is TGTGCCAGCAGCTTCAGGCCAGATAGCAATCAGCCCCAGCATTTT.

The count of this clone is one. The CDR3 coding sequence is TGTGCTAGTGGTCTAGGGGTTGGCGTAGGAAACACCATATATTTT. This translates into CASGLGVGVGNTIYF. This chain uses TRBV12-5 with TRBJ1-3; tentative D call: TRBD1 (5 bases). Trimming took off 5 bases at V and 4 bases at J, with 15 bases between the two ends. Germline loops: CDR1 LGHNT, CDR2 FRNRAP. The CDR3 runs to 15 residues.

The chain carries TRBV3-1 (or the pseudogene TRBV3-2) and TRBJ2-7; 9 bases line up with TRBD2. The CDR3 consists of 12 residues. Germline V lookup: CDR1 LGHDT, CDR2 YNNKEL (reference sequence). V trimming: 6 bases; J trimming: 6 bases; junction bases outside the gene matches: 3. CDR3 sequence reads: CASSLSGGEQYF. CDR3 bases: TGTGCCAGCAGTCTTAGCGGGGGCGAGCAGTACTTC.